A selection of T cell receptor beta chains follows, all from one sample in a study of shared clonotypes between healthy human individuals. Method: immunoSEQ multiplex PCR; TCRdb's copy keeps in-frame clones and lacks some. This table has approximately 1,500,000 clones, roughly 96% appearing once. The material sequenced was naive CD4+ T cells sorted from blood. The receptor set was obtained from a man between 25 and 39 years old in good health. Each CDR3 is given with its conserved first and last residue.

j_gene,v_gene,CDR3aa
TRBJ1-1,TRBV6-1,CASSGEGNRNTEAFF
TRBJ1-4,TRBV7-9,CASSAPGTEKLFF
TRBJ2-3,TRBV2,CASNPRGGDTQYF
TRBJ2-2,TRBV9,CASSAGVTGELFF
TRBJ2-5,TRBV14,CASSQAGTQYF
TRBJ2-7,TRBV5-1,CASSLLGTGLYEQYF
TRBJ2-7,TRBV30,CAWRQNLRGRSYEQYF
TRBJ2-3,TRBV6-1,CASAVRVGTDTQYF
TRBJ2-2,TRBV25-1,CASSAGRAWELFF
TRBJ2-3,TRBV29-1,CSVARTSGSSDTQYF
TRBJ2-5,TRBV11-2,CASSSPAGGYEETQYF
TRBJ1-2,TRBV10-3,CATLDRGQIYGYTF
TRBJ2-2,TRBV29-1,CSVRPTDHNTGELFF
TRBJ1-5,TRBV18,CASSPTGAGSNQPQHF
TRBJ2-7,TRBV5-4,CASSLGGRSSYEQYF
TRBJ2-7,TRBV2,CASSAVTDHYEQYF
TRBJ2-1,TRBV7-2,CASSLFGAGTYNEQFF
TRBJ1-4,TRBV2,CASSFSKGFDEKLFF
TRBJ2-7,TRBV9,CASSVGGGTSLDEQYF
TRBJ2-7,TRBV5-4,CASSPGLQGFSEQYF
TRBJ2-2,TRBV18,CASSPLASGTRSTGELFF
TRBJ2-2,TRBV7-9,CASSLFLSSGQITGELFF
TRBJ1-4,TRBV6-5,CASTALAGGEKKLFF
TRBJ2-7,TRBV18,CASSPPGQAYEQYF